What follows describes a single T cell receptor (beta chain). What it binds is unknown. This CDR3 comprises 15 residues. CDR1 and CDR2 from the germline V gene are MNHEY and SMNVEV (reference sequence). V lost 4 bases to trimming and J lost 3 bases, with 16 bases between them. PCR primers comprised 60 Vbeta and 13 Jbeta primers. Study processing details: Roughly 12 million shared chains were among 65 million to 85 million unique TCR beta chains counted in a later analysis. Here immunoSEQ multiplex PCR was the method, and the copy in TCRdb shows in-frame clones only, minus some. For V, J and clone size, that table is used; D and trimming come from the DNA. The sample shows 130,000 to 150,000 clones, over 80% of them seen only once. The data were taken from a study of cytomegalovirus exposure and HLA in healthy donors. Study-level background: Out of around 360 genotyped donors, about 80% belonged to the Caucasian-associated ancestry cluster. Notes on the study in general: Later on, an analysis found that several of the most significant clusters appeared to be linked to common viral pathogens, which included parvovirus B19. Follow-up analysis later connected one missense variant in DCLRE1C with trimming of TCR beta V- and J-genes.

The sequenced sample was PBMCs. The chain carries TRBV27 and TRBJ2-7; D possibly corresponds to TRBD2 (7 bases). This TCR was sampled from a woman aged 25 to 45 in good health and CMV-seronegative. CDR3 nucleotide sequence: TGTGCCAGCAGTTATTGGGGGCGGGGGAGCTACGAGCAGTACTTC. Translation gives CASSYWGRGSYEQYF.